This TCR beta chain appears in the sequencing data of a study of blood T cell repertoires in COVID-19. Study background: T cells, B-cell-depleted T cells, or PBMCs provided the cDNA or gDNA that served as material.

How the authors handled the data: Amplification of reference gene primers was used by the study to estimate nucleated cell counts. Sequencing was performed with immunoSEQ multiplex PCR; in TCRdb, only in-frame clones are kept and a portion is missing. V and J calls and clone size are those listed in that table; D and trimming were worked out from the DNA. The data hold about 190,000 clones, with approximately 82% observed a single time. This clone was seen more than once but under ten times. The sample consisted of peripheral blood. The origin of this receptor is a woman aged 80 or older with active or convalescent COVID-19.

CDR3 loop: CASSLAGTSGFGETQYF. CDR3 DNA sequence: TGCGCCAGCAGCTTAGCGGGGACTAGCGGGTTTGGGGAGACCCAGTACTTC. The chain carries TRBV5-1 and TRBJ2-5; 12 bases fit TRBD2. This CDR3 is 17 amino acids long. The germline V gene has CDR1 SGHRS and CDR2 YFSETQ. Trimming took 2 bases from V and 5 from J; bases not matched to a gene: 10.